This T cell receptor beta chain was recorded in a study of blood T cell repertoires in COVID-19. The wider study: Spain, Italy and the United States supplied samples that represented acute and convalescent COVID-19. Nucleic acid was either cDNA or gDNA, and it came from T cells, B-cell-depleted T cells, or PBMCs.

As processed by the authors: The assay estimated nucleated cells by amplifying reference gene primers. Clones were read by immunoSEQ multiplex PCR, and TCRdb kept only the in-frame ones, dropping some. The V and J calls and clone size are taken from that table; D and trimming were inferred from the DNA. Seen here are 150,000 to 170,000 clones, around 85% observed once, and the top ten hold approximately 0.6%. During active infection, Seattle patients enrolled and were then monitored through disease. J was trimmed by 5 bases and V by 5 bases; bases with no gene match: 6. In germline, CDR1 is MNHEY, CDR2 SVGAGI. There are 15 residues in the CDR3.

This sequence originates from a man aged 55-75 years with COVID-19, enrolled during active disease. The sample taken for sequencing was peripheral blood. The gene calls are TRBV6-5 and TRBJ2-1; TRBD1 matches 10 bases. CDR3 amino acids: CASSRPGTGDNEQFF. CDR3 in DNA: TGTGCCAGCAGTCGTCCCGGGACAGGGGACAATGAGCAGTTCTTC.